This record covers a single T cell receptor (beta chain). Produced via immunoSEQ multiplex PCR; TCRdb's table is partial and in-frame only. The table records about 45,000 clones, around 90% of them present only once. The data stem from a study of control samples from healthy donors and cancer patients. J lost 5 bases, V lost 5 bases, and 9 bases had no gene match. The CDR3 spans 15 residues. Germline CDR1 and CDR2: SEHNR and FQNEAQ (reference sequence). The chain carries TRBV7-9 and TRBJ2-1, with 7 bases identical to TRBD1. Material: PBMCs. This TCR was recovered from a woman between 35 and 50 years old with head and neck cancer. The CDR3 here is CASSPLTGSHNEQFF. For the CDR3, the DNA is TGTGCCAGCAGCCCATTGACAGGGAGTCACAATGAGCAGTTCTTC. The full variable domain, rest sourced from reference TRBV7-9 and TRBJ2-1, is DTGVSQNPRHKITKRGQNVTFRCDPISEHNRLYWYRQTLGQGPEFLTYFQNEAQLEKSRLLSDRFSAERPKGSFSTLEIQRTEQGDSAMYLCASSPLTGSHNEQFFGPGTRLTVL.